The 10 T cell receptor beta chains presented below share a single source sample, sequenced in a study of blood T cell repertoires in COVID-19. Here immunoSEQ multiplex PCR was the method, and the copy in TCRdb shows in-frame clones only, minus some. The sample lists 40,000 to 60,000 clones; 75% to 90% were seen once. Material: peripheral blood. These receptors came from a woman of 80 years or more with COVID-19, enrolled during active disease.

The rearrangement links TRBV18 to TRBJ1-6; D is perhaps TRBD1 (5 bases). This CDR3 has 16 residues. The germline gives CDR1 KGHSH, CDR2 LQKENI. Deletions cut 2 bases from V and 10 bases from J, with 18 bases between. For the CDR3, the DNA is TGTGCCAGCTCACCATCTTTTCCCAGGGTCGGGTCACCCCTCCACTTT. This encodes CASSPSFPRVGSPLHF.

There are a few counts of this clone. The chain couples TRBV10-1 to TRBJ2-3, with a weak D call TRBD1 (5 bases). The CDR3 is made up of 14 amino acids. Germline CDR1 is WNHNN and CDR2 is SYGVQD (reference sequence). V lost 0 bases to trimming and J lost 3 bases, with 7 bases between them. CDR3 sequence reads: CASSESGQTDTQYF. DNA of the CDR3: TGCGCCAGCAGTGAGTCTGGACAAACAGATACGCAGTATTTT.

The chain carries TRBV7-3 and TRBJ1-1, with no clear D. V lost 5 bases and J 4 bases, leaving 14 bases between the germline ends. There are 14 residues in the CDR3. CDR1 and CDR2 (germline): SGHTA, FQGTGA. The CDR3 reads CASSLSVGTTEAFF. The CDR3 DNA sequence: TGTGCCAGCAGCCTCTCGGTGGGCACCACTGAAGCTTTCTTT.

The V gene is TRBV27, the J gene TRBJ1-6, with D tentatively TRBD1 (5 bases). This CDR3 region has 16 residues. V lost 6 bases and J 2 bases, leaving 14 bases between the germline ends. The germline CDR1 and CDR2 sequences are MNHEY and SMNVEV (reference sequence). CDR3 DNA: TGTGCCAGCAGAGACAGAGATTTCCCCTATAATTCACCCCTCCACTTT. Translating it yields CASRDRDFPYNSPLHF.

J is TRBJ2-1 and V is TRBV5-1, with D perhaps TRBD2 (7 bases). This CDR3 spans 16 amino acids. V gave up 7 bases and J gave up 4 bases, with 21 bases separating them. Looked up from germline, CDR1 is SGHRS and CDR2 is YFSETQ. The CDR3 coding sequence is TGCGCCAGCTCACTACAGCCAGGGGAGGGGTACAATGAGCAGTTCTTC. Its translation is CASSLQPGEGYNEQFF.

This chain links TRBV3-1 (or the pseudogene TRBV3-2) with TRBJ2-3; the D gene is possibly TRBD2 (6 bases). Germline V gene data show CDR1 as LGHDT and CDR2 as YNNKEL (reference sequence). There are 15 residues in the CDR3. The ends were cut back, 1 base at V and 2 bases at J, with 10 bases in the middle. CDR3 bases: TGTGCCAGCAGCCAAGGGGAGCGGGCCACAGATACGCAGTATTTT. Its protein is CASSQGERATDTQYF.

The J gene is TRBJ1-1, the V gene TRBV9; D call uncertain. Germline assignment: CDR1 SGDLS and CDR2 YYNGEE. CDR3 size: 13 residues. Trimming shortened V by 2 bases and J by 10 bases, and 15 bases separated the two germline ends. The CDR3 bases are TGTGCCAGCAGCGTCATAGCGGGCAGCGGAGCTTTCTTT. Translation: CASSVIAGSGAFF. The variable domain in full, with the rest retrieved from reference TRBV9 and TRBJ1-1, is DSGVTQTPKHLITATGQRVTLRCSPRSGDLSVYWYQQSLDQGLQFLIQYYNGEERAKGNILERFSAQQFPDLHSELNLSSLELGDSALYFCASSVIAGSGAFFGQGTRLTVV.

The chain couples TRBV28 to TRBJ1-2, with TRBD1 matching 10 bases. Germline V CDR1 and CDR2: MDHEN, SYDVKM. Trimming removed 6 bases from V and 7 bases from J; junction bases left unmatched: 8. The CDR3 is 14 amino acids. CDR3 sequence reads: CASSPPRDRGGYTF. CDR3 DNA sequence: TGTGCCAGCAGCCCACCCCGGGACAGGGGTGGCTACACCTTC.

The gene calls are TRBV28 and TRBJ2-2; TRBD2 agrees at 7 bases. After removal of 5 bases from V and 3 bases from J, the junction contained 9 bases not matched to a gene. The CDR3 sequence is 16 residues long. Germline CDR1 reads MDHEN; CDR2 reads SYDVKM. The CDR3 DNA follows: TGTGCCAGCAGTCCCCTGCGGGAGTGGTACACCGGGGAGCTGTTTTTT. This gives the protein CASSPLREWYTGELFF.

This clone was detected only once. The chain uses TRBV7-2 and TRBJ2-2, with 10 nucleotides matching TRBD1. From germline, CDR1 is SGHTA and CDR2 FQGNSA. J gave up 5 bases and V 5 bases, and 5 bases lay outside the gene matches. The CDR3 covers 15 residues. CDR3 in amino acids: CASSPRTGGTGELFF. The CDR3 coding sequence is TGTGCCAGCAGCCCACGGACAGGGGGAACCGGGGAGCTGTTTTTT. The full variable domain, with the rest looked up from reference TRBV7-2 and TRBJ2-2, is GAGVSQSPSNKVTEKGKDVELRCDPISGHTALYWYRQSLGQGLEFLIYFQGNSAPDKSGLPSDRFSAERTGGSVSTLTIQRTQQEDSAVYLCASSPRTGGTGELFFGEGSRLTVL.